Here is one T cell receptor beta chain with its context. It lacks a known antigen. Nothing much larger sits one base from this clone, and base qualities are not available. This entry belongs to a study of cytomegalovirus exposure and HLA in healthy donors (dated by TCRdb to the late 2010s). Concerning the study at large: An earlier analysis of 587 of the donors reported around 280 Gb of sequence data and 95 million to 140 million unique TCR beta sequences obtained from about 179 million T cells. An early release that covered fewer than 800 HLA-typed donors contained around 300 gigabases of sequencing data and 70 million to 100 million unique TCR sequences. Among the roughly 390 genotyped donors, approximately 82% belonged to the genetic ancestry cluster associated with self-reported Caucasian donors. The study aimed to test whether signatures of past pathogen exposure could be identified by cataloging public T cell receptors. Using immunosequencing, the study profiled T cell repertoires from approximately 700 subjects and related those repertoires to cytomegalovirus serostatus. Along with the 666-subject first cohort, a separate validation cohort of over 90 different subjects was used. The study combined high-throughput TCR immunosequencing, statistical association of individual TCRs with disease status, and machine learning to predict cytomegalovirus infection status. To study patterns of TCR occurrence, a later analysis re-analyzed previously published TCR beta repertoires from more than 550 donors and added high-resolution HLA genotyping. Rather than drawing on any new phenotypic data, the later analysis identified candidate immune exposures from TCR beta sequences and the way those sequences occurred across donors. To decide whether each TCR beta V gene segment behaved as functional or pseudogenic, an earlier analysis of fewer than 750 of the donors relied on high-throughput TCR beta sequencing. Donor age, sex, ethnicity and CMV serostatus were compiled alongside the repertoire data. In a later genetic analysis, genome-wide SNP genotypes for about 55% of the 666 donors were used, and that subset was treated as a discovery cohort. Every repertoire in the discovery cohort had been generated on one and the same sequencing platform. HLA typing included class I and class II loci at four-digit resolution. The number of donors typed differed by locus, with 629-630 for A, B, C, DRB1 and DQB1, roughly 520 for DQA1, 600 to 610 for DPA1, and over 400 for DPB1. Roughly 5 DR-DQ haplotypes were handled as single units for association and clustering because linkage in the cohort was strong. Across under 500 genotyped donors of the cohort, an average of about 240,000 unique TCR beta nucleotide sequences per donor were sequenced, and around 19% of those sequences were non-productive. Points the paper makes about the study in general: The study listed over 150 TCR beta chains as associated with cytomegalovirus. Broadly in line with IMGT annotations, most TCR beta V segments showed up in productive rearrangements about 87% or about 30% of the time in an earlier analysis of several hundred of the donors. In both the original and validation cohorts, the classifier was reported to diagnose cytomegalovirus status with high specificity and sensitivity. A few of the identified cytomegalovirus-associated TCR beta chains were confirmed in vitro to be specific for cytomegalovirus antigens. According to a later analysis, TCR association rates differed among HLA loci, with DRB1 alleles showing the most associated TCRs and HLA-C alleles showing the fewest. Specific HLA alleles were associated with roughly 17,000 TCR beta sequences at a false discovery rate of 0.05 in a later analysis. According to a later analysis, parvovirus B19, influenza, CMV and Epstein-Barr virus appeared linked to several top co-occurrence clusters. An association between a missense DCLRE1C variant and V-gene and J-gene trimming of TCR beta chains was found in a later genetic analysis and replicated in an independent cohort. In a later genetic analysis, fewer N-insertions in productive TCRs were reported among donors in an Asian-associated ancestry cluster than the roughly 700-donor mean. A later analysis found that most CMV-associated TCR beta chains appeared HLA-restricted, with HLA associations seemingly driven largely by CMV exposure. Linkage disequilibrium might explain the correlated functional status among segregating V segments, but an unknown experimental factor could not be excluded. This cohort had only TCR beta chains sequenced, and the lack of alpha or paired-chain data limited which features could be detected. The sequencing pipeline was judged likely to have produced a cluster of highly shared sequence variants as a technical artifact. Some IMGT-functional V segments, including TRBV6-2 and TRBV6-3, could not be told apart with the 87-base-pair reads, so those segments were excluded. According to the authors, the approach could potentially be generalized to other disease states and immunological phenotypes. Because HLA typing was missing for some donors at each locus, association tests included only the typed subset. Around 16 rarely observed V segments, including chromosome 9 orphons, were excluded from the earlier analysis of several hundred of the donors because counts were too low. Immune exposure information for the cohort was limited to CMV serostatus. Compared with equally common non-associated chains, HLA-associated TCR beta chains in a later analysis were more clonally expanded and had lower generation probabilities. The presence/absence analyses assumed that sequencing depth was roughly uniform across donors, and that assumption may not be true. Across donors, most TCR sequences were observed very rarely, whereas some public TCRs were present in many individuals. When HLA alleles, especially DR and DQ, strongly co-occurred, attributing TCR associations to individual alleles was difficult. A further reported finding was that TCR beta sequences accurately predicted the HLA-A and HLA-B alleles for most subjects in the first cohort.

The cohort consisted of approximately 670 healthy bone marrow donors. At the time of sampling, all cohort members were nominally healthy, though unrecorded immune exposures were likely present. The donor was CMV seronegative and belonged to the group of 350 or so seronegative cohort members. A peripheral blood sample was collected from each donor, and TCR beta sequencing was performed on peripheral blood mononuclear cells. Genomic DNA was extracted from the blood cell samples with the Qiagen DNeasy Blood Extraction Kit. V and J lose 4 bases and 1 base, and a span of 13 bases separates them. From the cysteine up to the phenylalanine, the CDR3 has a length of 16 residues. The CDR3 DNA has 48 bases and is translated from base 1. CDR1 and CDR2 are drawn from the germline V gene: KGHSH, LQKENI. Library preparation employed the immunoSEQ multiplex PCR assay. The multiplex PCR relied on a mix of 60 forward primers for TCR Vbeta segments and 13 reverse primers for TCR Jbeta segments. The CDR3 region of rearranged TCR beta genes was amplified from genomic DNA by a multiplex PCR assay. The amplified TCR beta libraries were sequenced on the Illumina HiSeq System as 87-base-pair reads. The study's own analysis went as follows. In a later analysis, some 80 million unique TCR beta chains were counted across the roughly 670 repertoires, and approximately 9.9 million of these chains were shared by at least two donors. A nearest-neighbor algorithm error-corrected the raw reads and collapsed the reads into unique sequences, merging closely related sequences to remove PCR and sequencing errors. Alignment of CDR3 sequences to IMGT reference sequences was used to assign V, D and J gene segments. Each retained sequence needed at least a six-nucleotide match to both a V gene segment and a J gene segment. A rearrangement counted as productive if the CDR3 had no stop codons and remained in frame with V and J, and every other rearrangement counted as non-productive. CDR3 was defined by IMGT convention, running from the second conserved V-encoded cysteine to the conserved J-encoded phenylalanine. The earlier analysis of 550 to 650 of the donors excluded any sequence lacking an unambiguous match to a single V gene segment. An earlier analysis of a few hundred of the donors called V segments functional above 56.7% productive rearrangements and segregating when the between-donor standard deviation exceeded 5%. A statistical classification framework was developed to diagnose cytomegalovirus status using the catalog of TCR beta chain sequences. A later analysis assigned V and J genes by comparing TCR nucleotide sequences with IMGT/GENE-DB human TR gene sequences. In a later analysis, CDR3 sequences and most-parsimonious VDJ recombination scenarios were assigned using the TCRdist pipeline. In a later analysis, every TCR beta chain was defined by the combination of its CDR3 amino acid sequence and its V-gene family, and reads without a unique V-gene family were dropped. To address suspected cross-contamination and a sequencing artifact, a later analysis removed approximately 590 highly shared, low-generation-probability nucleotide sequences. A later analysis calculated a clonal expansion index for each public chain from normalized within-repertoire ranks of inferred template counts. In a later analysis, generation probabilities were computed with a VDJ recombination model fitted to out-of-frame rearrangements, and the resulting probabilities were checked against IGoR. Hypergeometric tests were used in a later analysis to score TCR-TCR, TCR-HLA and TCR-CMV co-occurrence, with a repertoire-size bias correction applied to the TCR pairs. A later analysis estimated false discovery rates by permuting HLA or CMV assignments 20 times. In a later analysis, co-occurring TCRs were grouped with DBSCAN, and TCRdist sequence similarity was added when clustering was performed within HLA-allele-positive subsets. Co-occurrence clustering excluded repertoires with fewer than 30,000 or more than 120,000 public chains, plus five with anomalous nucleotide sharing. The clones in this table, taken by TCRdb from immuneACCESS, are in-frame only. Not every clone is retained; where verified, under half of the shortfall comes from an unresolved V gene, and the cause of the rest is unknown. The V and J calls and clone size were taken over from that table, and D and trimming were inferred from the DNA. The sample table records about 140,000 clones; 79% of these occur just once. Of the sample, roughly 1.1% is held by the ten largest clones.

Specimen: PBMCs. The chain links TRBV18 with TRBJ1-4; the D gene remains uncertain. This clonotype was sampled from a male donor in good health and CMV-seronegative. This receptor carries the CDR3 CASSLLLPETNEKLFF. The nucleotides read TGTGCCAGCTCACTTCTTTTACCAGAAACTAATGAAAAACTGTTTTTT.